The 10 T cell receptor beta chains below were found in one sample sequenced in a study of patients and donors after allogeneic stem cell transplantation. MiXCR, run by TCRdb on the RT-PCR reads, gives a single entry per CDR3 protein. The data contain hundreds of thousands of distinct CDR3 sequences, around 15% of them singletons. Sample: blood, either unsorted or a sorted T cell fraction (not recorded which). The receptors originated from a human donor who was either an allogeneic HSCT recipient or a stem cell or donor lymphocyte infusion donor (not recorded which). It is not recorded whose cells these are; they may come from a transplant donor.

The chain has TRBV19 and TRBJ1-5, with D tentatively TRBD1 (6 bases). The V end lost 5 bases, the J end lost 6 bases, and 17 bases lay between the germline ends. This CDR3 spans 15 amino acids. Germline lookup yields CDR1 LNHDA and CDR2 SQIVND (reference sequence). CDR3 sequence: CASSPSGGLIQPQHF. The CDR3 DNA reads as TGTGCCAGTAGTCCCTCGGGGGGCTTAATTCAGCCCCAGCATTTT.

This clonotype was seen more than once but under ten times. CDR3 region: CASRAGGGAFNVEQYF. The DNA of the CDR3 is TGTGCCAGCCGCGCCGGAGGGGGGGCGTTTAACGTCGAGCAGTACTTC. The genes are TRBV4-2 and TRBJ2-7, with a weak D call TRBD2 (7 bases). The germline V gene encodes CDR1 LGHNA and CDR2 YNFKEQ. CDR3 length: 16 amino acids. The V gene lost 8 bases and the J gene lost 6 bases, with 26 bases spanning the gap.

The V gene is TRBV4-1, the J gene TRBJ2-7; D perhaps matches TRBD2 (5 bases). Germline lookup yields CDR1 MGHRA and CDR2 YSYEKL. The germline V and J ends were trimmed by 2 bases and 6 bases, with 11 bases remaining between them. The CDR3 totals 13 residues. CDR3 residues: CASSQQDLLEQYF. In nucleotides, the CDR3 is TGCGCCAGCAGCCAACAGGACTTGCTCGAGCAGTACTTC.

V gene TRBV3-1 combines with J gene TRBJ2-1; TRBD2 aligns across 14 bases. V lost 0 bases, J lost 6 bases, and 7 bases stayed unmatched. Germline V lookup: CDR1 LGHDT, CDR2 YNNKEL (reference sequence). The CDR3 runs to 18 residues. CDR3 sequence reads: CASSQDGLAGGLVNEQFF. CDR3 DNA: TGTGCCAGCAGCCAAGATGGACTAGCGGGGGGCCTCGTCAATGAGCAGTTCTTC.

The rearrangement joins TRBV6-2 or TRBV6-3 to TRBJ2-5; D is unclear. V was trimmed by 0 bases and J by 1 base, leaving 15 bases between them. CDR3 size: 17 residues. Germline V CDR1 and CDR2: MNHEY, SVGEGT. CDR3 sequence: CASSYSGVGEVQETQYF. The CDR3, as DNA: TGTGCCAGCAGTTACTCCGGAGTTGGAGAGGTCCAAGAGACCCAGTACTTC.

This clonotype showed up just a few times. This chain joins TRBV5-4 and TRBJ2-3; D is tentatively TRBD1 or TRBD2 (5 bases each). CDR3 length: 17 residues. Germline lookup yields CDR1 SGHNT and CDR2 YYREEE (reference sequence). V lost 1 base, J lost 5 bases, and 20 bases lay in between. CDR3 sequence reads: CASSLLAGTPSGDTQYF. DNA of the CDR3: TGTGCCAGCAGCTTGCTGGCCGGGACCCCTTCGGGAGATACGCAGTATTTT.

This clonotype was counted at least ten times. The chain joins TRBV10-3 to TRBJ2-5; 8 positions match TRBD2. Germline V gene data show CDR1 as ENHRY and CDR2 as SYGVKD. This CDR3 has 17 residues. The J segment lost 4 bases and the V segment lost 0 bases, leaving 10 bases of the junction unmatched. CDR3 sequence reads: CAISESGASGSGETQYF. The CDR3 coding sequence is TGTGCCATCAGTGAGTCAGGGGCCAGCGGGAGCGGAGAGACCCAGTACTTC.

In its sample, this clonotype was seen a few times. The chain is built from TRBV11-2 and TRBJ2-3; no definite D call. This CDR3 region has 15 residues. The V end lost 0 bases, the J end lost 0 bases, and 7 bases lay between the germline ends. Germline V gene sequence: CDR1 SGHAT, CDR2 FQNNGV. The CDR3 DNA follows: TGTGCCAGCAGCTTAGAAGGCAGTAGCACAGATACGCAGTATTTT. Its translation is CASSLEGSSTDTQYF.

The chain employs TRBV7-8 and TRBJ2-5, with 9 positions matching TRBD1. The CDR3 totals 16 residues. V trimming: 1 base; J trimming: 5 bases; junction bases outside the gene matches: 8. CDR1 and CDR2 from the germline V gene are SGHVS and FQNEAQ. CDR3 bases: TGTGCCAGCAGCTTAGAACGCTCGACAGGGGGTGAGACCCAGTACTTC. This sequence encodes CASSLERSTGGETQYF. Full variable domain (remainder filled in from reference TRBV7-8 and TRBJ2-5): GAGVSQSPRYKVAKRGQDVALRCDPISGHVSLFWYQQALGQGPEFLTYFQNEAQLDKSGLPSDRFFAERPEGSVSTLKIQRTQQEDSAVYLCASSLERSTGGETQYFGPGTRLLVL.

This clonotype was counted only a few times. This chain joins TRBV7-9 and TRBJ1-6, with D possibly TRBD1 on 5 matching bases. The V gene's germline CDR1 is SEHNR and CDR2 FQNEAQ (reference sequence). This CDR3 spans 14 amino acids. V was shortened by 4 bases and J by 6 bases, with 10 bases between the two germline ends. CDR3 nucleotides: TGTGCCAGCAGCTGGCGGGACGGTAATTCACCCCTCCACTTT. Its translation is CASSWRDGNSPLHF.